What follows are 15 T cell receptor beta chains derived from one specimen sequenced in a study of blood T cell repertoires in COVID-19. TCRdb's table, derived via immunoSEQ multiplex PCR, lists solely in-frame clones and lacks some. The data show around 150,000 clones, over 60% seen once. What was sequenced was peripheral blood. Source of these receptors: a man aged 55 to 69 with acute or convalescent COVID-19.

CDR3 residues: CASSLEQGGGYEKLFF. CDR3 nucleotides: TGTGCCAGCAGCTTAGAACAGGGAGGGGGATATGAAAAACTGTTTTTT. J is TRBJ1-4 and V is TRBV7-8; TRBD1 might be the D (6 bases). Per germline, CDR1 SGHVS and CDR2 FQNEAQ. V lost 1 base and J lost 6, with 15 bases in between. The CDR3 spans 16 residues.

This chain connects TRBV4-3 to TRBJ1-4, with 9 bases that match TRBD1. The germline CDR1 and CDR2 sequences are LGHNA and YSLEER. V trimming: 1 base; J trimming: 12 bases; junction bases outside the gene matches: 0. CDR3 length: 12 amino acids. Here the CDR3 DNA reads TGCGCCAGCAGCCAAGGGACAGGGGAACTGTTTTTT. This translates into CASSQGTGELFF.

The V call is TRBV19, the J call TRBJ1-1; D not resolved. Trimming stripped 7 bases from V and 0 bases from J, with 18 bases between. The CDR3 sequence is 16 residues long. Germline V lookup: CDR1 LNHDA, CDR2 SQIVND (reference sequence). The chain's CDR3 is CASTRGALDLNTEAFF. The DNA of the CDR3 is TGTGCCAGTACCCGGGGAGCCCTTGATTTGAACACTGAAGCTTTCTTT.

CDR3 region: CASSRGNTGELFF. DNA for the CDR3: TGTGCCAGCAGCAGGGGAAACACCGGGGAGCTGTTTTTT. The V and J genes are TRBV25-1 and TRBJ2-2; D might be TRBD1 (6 bases). Looked up from germline, CDR1 is MGHDK and CDR2 is SYGVNS. This CDR3 spans 13 amino acids. V was clipped by 6 bases and J by 2 bases, with 7 bases between them.

The CDR3 coding sequence is TGTGCCAGCTCACCAAAAGGGAAGGGGGCCCGGTCTGAAGCTTTCTTT. Its protein product is CASSPKGKGARSEAFF. The chain combines TRBV18 with TRBJ1-1, with TRBD1 matching over 7 bases. V lost 2 bases to trimming and J lost 6 bases; unmatched junction nucleotides: 12. This CDR3 contains 16 residues. Germline V gene sequence: CDR1 KGHSH, CDR2 LQKENI.

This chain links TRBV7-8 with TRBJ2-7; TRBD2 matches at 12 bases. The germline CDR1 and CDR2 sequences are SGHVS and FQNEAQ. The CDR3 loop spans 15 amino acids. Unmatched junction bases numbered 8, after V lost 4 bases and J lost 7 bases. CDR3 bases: TGTGCCAGCAGCTCTAGCGGGGGGGCGGTGAGTGAGCAGTACTTC. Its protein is CASSSSGGAVSEQYF. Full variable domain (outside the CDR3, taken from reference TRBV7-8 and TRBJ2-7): GAGVSQSPRYKVAKRGQDVALRCDPISGHVSLFWYQQALGQGPEFLTYFQNEAQLDKSGLPSDRFFAERPEGSVSTLKIQRTQQEDSAVYLCASSSSGGAVSEQYFGPGTRLTVT.

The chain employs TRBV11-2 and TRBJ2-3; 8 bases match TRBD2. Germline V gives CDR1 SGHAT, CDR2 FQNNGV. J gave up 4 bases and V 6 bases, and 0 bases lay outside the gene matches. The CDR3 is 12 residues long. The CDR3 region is CASRTSADTQYF. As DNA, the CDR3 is TGTGCCAGCAGGACTAGCGCAGATACGCAGTATTTT.

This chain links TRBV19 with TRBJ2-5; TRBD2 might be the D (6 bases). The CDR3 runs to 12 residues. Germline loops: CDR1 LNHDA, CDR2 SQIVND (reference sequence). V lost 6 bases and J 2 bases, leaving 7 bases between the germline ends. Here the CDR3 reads CASRGLQETQYF. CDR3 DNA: TGTGCCAGTAGGGGACTTCAAGAGACCCAGTACTTC.

CDR3 nucleotide sequence: TGTGCCAGCAGGGACAGAGATTATAGCAATCAGCCCCAGCATTTT. Translated, it gives CASRDRDYSNQPQHF. This chain links TRBV2 with TRBJ1-5; D might be TRBD1 (6 bases). Germline V gene lookup returns CDR1 SNHLY and CDR2 FYNNEI. Trimming pared 6 bases from V and 0 bases from J, leaving 12 bases between. The CDR3 spans 15 residues.

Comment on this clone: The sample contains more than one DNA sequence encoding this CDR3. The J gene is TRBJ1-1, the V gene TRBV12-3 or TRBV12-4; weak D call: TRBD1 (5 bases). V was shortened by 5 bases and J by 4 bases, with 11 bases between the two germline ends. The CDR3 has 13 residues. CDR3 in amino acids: CASSPGVGTEAFF. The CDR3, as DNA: TGTGCCAGCAGTCCGGGGGTGGGCACTGAAGCTTTCTTT.

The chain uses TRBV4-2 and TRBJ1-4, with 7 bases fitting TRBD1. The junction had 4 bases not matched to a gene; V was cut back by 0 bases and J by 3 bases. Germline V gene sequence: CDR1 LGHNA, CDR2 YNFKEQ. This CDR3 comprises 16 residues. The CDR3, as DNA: TGTGCCAGCAGCCAAGATAGGGGACAGTCTAATGAAAAACTGTTTTTT. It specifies CASSQDRGQSNEKLFF.

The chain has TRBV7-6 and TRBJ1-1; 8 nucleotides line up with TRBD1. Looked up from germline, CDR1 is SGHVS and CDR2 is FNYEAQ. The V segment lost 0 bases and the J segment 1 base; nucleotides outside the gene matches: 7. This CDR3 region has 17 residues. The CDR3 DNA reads TGTGCCAGCAGCTTAGCGGCAGGGGGCCCCCAGAACACTGAAGCTTTCTTT. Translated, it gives CASSLAAGGPQNTEAFF.

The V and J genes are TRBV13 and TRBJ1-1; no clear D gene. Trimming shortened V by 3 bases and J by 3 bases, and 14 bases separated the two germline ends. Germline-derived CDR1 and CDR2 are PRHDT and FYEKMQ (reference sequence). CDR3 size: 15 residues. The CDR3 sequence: CASSFPLGRDTEAFF. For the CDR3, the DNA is TGTGCCAGCAGCTTCCCCCTCGGGAGGGACACTGAAGCTTTCTTT.

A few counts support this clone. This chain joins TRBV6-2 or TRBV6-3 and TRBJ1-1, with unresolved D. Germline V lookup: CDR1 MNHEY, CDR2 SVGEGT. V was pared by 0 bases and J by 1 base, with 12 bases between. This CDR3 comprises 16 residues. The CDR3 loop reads CASSYSKRWRNTEAFF. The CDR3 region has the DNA TGTGCCAGCAGTTACTCGAAAAGGTGGAGGAACACTGAAGCTTTCTTT.

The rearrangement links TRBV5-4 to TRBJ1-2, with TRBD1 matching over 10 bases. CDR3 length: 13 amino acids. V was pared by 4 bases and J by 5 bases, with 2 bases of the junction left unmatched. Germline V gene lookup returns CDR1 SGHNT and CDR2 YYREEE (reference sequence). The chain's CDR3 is CASSTGQGYGYTF. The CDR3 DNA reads TGTGCCAGCAGCACGGGACAGGGGTATGGCTACACCTTC.